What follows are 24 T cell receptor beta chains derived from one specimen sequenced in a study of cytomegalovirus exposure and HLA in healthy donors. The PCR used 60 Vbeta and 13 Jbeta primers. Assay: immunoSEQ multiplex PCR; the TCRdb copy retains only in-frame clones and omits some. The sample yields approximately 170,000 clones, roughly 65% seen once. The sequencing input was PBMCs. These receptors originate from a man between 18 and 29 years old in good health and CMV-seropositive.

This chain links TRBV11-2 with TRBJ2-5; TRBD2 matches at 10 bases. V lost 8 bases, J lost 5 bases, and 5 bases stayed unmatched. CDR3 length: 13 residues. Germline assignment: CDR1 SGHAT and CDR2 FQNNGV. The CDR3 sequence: CASQSGRAETQYF. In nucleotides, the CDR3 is TGTGCCAGCCAGAGCGGGAGGGCGGAGACCCAGTACTTC.

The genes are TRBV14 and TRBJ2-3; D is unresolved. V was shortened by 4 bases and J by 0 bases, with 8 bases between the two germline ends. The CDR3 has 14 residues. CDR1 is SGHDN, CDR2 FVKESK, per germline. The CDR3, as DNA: TGTGCCAGCAGCCCGCTGCGGAGCACAGATACGCAGTATTTT. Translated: CASSPLRSTDTQYF.

The CDR3 DNA reads TGCGCCAGCAGCTTGGCCAGACAGGGCATCCGGGGGAACACTGAAGCTTTCTTT. It translates to CASSLARQGIRGNTEAFF. The gene calls are TRBV5-1 and TRBJ1-1; TRBD1 agrees at 7 bases. Germline V lookup: CDR1 SGHRS, CDR2 YFSETQ. V was clipped by 0 bases and J by 1 base; unmatched bases: 12. CDR3 size: 18 residues.

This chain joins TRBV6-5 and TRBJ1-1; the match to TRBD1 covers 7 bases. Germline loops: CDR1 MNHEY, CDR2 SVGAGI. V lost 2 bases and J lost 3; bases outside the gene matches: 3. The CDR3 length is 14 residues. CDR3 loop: CASSYRGPYTEAFF. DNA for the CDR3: TGTGCCAGCAGTTACAGGGGGCCGTACACTGAAGCTTTCTTT.

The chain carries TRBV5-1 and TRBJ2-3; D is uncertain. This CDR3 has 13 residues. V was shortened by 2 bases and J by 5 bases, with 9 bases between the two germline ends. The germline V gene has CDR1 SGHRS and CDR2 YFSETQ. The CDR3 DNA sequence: TGCGCCAGCAGCTTAACTATCGGAGATACGCAGTATTTT. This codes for CASSLTIGDTQYF.

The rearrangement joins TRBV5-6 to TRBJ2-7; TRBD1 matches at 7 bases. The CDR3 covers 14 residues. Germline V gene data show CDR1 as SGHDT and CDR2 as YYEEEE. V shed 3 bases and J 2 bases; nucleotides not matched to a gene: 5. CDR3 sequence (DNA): TGTGCCAGCAGCTCCCGGGACAGCCCCTACGAGCAGTACGTC. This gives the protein CASSSRDSPYEQYV.

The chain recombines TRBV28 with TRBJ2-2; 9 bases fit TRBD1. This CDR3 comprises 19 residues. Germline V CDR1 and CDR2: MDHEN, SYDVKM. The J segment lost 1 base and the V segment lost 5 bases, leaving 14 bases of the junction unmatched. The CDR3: CASSRPGQGYRMNTGELFF. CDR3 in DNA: TGTGCCAGCAGTCGTCCGGGACAGGGATATCGGATGAACACCGGGGAGCTGTTTTTT. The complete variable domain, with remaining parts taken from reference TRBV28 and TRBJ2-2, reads DVKVTQSSRYLVKRTGEKVFLECVQDMDHENMFWYRQDPGLGLRLIYFSYDVKMKEKGDIPEGYSVSREKKERFSLILESASTNQTSMYLCASSRPGQGYRMNTGELFFGEGSRLTVL.

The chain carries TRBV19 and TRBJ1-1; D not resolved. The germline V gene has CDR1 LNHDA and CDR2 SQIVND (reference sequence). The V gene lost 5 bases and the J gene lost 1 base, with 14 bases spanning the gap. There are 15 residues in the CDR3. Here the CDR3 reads CASSPGGPWNTEAFF. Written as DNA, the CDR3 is TGTGCCAGTAGTCCTGGAGGGCCTTGGAACACTGAAGCTTTCTTT.

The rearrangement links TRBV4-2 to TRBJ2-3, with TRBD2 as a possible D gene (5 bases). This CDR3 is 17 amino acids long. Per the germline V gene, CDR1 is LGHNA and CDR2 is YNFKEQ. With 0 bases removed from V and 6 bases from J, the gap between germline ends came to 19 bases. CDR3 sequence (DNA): TGTGCCAGCAGCCAAGAGGAGGAAACTTACCCAGTGGATACGCAGTATTTT. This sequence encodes CASSQEEETYPVDTQYF.

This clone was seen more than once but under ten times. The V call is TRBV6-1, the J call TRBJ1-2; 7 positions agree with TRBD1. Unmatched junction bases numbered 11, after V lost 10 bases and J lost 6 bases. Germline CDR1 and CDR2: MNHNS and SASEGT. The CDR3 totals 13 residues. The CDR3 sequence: CAIQLTGVDGYTF. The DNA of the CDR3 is TGTGCCATTCAGTTAACAGGGGTCGATGGCTACACCTTC.

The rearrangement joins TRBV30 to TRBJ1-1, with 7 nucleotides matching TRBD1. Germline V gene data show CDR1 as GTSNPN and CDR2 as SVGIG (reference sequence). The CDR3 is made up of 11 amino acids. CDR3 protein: CALTGTTEAFF. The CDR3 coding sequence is TGTGCTTTGACAGGGACCACTGAAGCTTTCTTT. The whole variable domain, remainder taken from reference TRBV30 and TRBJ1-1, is SQTIHQWPATLVQPVGSPLSLECTVEGTSNPNLYWYRQAAGRGLQLLFYSVGIGQISSEVPQNLSASRPQDRQFILSSKKLLLSDSGFYLCALTGTTEAFFGQGTRLTVV.

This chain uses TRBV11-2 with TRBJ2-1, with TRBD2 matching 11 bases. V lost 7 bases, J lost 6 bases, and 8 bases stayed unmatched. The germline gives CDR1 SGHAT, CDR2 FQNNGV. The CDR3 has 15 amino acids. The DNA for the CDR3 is TGTGCCAGCAATTTCCTAGCGGGAGGCATCAATGAGCAGTTCTTC. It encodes CASNFLAGGINEQFF.

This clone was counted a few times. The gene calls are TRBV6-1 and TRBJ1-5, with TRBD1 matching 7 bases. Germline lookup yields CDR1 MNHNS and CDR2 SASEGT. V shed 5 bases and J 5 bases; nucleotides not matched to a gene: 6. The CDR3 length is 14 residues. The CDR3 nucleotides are TGTGCCAGCAGTCCGACAGGGCCAGATCAGCCCCAGCATTTT. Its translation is CASSPTGPDQPQHF.

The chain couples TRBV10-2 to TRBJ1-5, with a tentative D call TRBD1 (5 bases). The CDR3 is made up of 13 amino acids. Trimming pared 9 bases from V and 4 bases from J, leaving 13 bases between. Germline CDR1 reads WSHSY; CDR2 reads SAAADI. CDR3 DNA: TGCGCCAGTCAGGGTTTTCGGAATCAGCCCCAGCATTTT. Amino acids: CASQGFRNQPQHF.

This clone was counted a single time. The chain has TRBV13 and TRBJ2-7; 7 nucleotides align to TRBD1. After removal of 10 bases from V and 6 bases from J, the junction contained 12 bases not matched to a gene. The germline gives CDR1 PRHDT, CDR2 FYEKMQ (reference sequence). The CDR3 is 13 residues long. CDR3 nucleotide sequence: TGTGCCACCAACAGAAAGGGGGCGTTCGAGCAGTACGTC. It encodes CATNRKGAFEQYV.

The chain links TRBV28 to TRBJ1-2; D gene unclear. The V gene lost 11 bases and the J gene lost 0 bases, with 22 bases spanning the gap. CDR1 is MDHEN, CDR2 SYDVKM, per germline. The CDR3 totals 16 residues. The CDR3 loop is CAAHPPLQDPNYGYTF. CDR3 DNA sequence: TGTGCCGCACACCCTCCCCTCCAGGATCCTAACTATGGCTACACCTTC.

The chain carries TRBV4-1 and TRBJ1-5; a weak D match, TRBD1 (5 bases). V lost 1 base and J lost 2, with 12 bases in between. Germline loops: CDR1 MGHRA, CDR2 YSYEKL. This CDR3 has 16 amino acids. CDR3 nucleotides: TGCGCCAGCAGCCAAGTAGGGGAAGCAGGCAATCAGCCCCAGCATTTT. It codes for CASSQVGEAGNQPQHF.

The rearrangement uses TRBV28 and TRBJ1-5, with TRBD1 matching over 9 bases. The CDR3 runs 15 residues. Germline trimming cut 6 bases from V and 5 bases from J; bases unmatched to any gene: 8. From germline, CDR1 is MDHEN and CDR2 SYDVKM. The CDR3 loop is CASRTGQGNHQPQHF. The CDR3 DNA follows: TGTGCCAGCAGAACGGGACAGGGCAACCATCAGCCCCAGCATTTT.

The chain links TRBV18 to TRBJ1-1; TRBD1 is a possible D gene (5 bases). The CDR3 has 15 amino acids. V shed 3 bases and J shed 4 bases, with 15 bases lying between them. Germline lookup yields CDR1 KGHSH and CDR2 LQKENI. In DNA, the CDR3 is TGTGCCAGCTCACCCCGAGGATCGGGGGGCACTGAAGCTTTCTTT. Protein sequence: CASSPRGSGGTEAFF.

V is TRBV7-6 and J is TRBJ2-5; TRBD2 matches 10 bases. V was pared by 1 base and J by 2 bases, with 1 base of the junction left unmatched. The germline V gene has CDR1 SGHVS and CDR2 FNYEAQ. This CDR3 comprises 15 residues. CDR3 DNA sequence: TGTGCCAGCAGCTTAGATAGCGGGGGGCAAGAGACCCAGTACTTC. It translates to CASSLDSGGQETQYF.

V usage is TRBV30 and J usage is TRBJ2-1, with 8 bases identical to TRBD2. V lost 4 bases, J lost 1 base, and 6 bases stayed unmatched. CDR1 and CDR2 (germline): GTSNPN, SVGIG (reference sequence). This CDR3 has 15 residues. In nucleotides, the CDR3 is TGTGCCTGGAAAATTACTAGCGGATCCTACAATGAGCAGTTCTTC. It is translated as CAWKITSGSYNEQFF.

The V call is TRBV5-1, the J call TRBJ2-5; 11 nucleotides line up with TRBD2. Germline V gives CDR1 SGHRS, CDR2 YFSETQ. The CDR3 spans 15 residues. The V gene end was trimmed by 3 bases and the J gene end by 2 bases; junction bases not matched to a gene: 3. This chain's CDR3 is CASSSGLAAQETQYF. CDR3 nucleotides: TGCGCCAGCAGCTCGGGACTAGCGGCTCAAGAGACCCAGTACTTC.

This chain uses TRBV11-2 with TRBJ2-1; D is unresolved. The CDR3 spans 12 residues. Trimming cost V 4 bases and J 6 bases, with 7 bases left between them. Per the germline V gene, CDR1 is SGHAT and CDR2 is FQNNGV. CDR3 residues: CASSSLRNEQFF. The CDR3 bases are TGTGCCAGCAGCTCCCTCCGCAATGAGCAGTTCTTC.

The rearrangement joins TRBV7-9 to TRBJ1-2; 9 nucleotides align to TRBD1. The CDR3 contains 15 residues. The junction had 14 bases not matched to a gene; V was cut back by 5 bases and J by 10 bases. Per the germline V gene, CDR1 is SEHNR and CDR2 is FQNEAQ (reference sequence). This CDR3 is CASSTDATGGLLYTF. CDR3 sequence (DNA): TGTGCCAGCAGCACGGACGCGACAGGGGGGCTCCTCTACACCTTC.